This T cell receptor beta chain originates from a study of regulatory T cells in long-lasting Graves disease. This clonotype has ten or more counts. The CDR3 is 15 residues long. V was cut by 6 bases and J by 8 bases, with 19 bases left in between. CDR1 is MGHRA, CDR2 YSYEKL, per germline. Regarding time point: newly diagnosed GD, antithyroid drugs for less than 3 months. Generation of the TCR library employed RNA extracted from PBMCs. Arm-PCR of CDR3 regions with iRepertoire HTBI primers generated TCR beta libraries. From the multiplex PCR reads, TCRdb called clonotypes with MiXCR, one entry per CDR3 protein. The data hold 400,000 to 500,000 distinct CDR3 sequences, with over 15% observed a single time. These same data were also listed under a study on T cells in Graves' hyperthyroidism and ophthalmopathy.

The material sequenced was peripheral blood mononuclear cells (PBMCs), taken at new diagnosis, from a patient treated with antithyroid drugs. This sequence originates from a woman in her twenties or thirties with Graves disease. V gene TRBV4-1 combines with J gene TRBJ1-4; D uncertain. The CDR3 here is CASRISNHSWEKLFF. DNA of the CDR3: TGCGCCAGCAGAATCTCAAATCATTCGTGGGAAAAACTGTTTTTT.